Given below is one T cell receptor beta chain in context. The antigen remains unidentified. These data originate in a study of blood T cells in healthy people across ages. The study's findings and limits: Greater diversity and more naive CD4+ cells were seen in long-lived donors than in aged donors. Measured against age, TCR beta diversity per million T cells decreased in a roughly linear manner.

V was shortened by 5 bases and J by 14 bases, with 13 bases between the two germline ends. CDR1 is SGHTA, CDR2 FQGNSA, per germline. This CDR3 comprises 11 residues. A second PCR of 7 to 11 cycles used a sample-barcoded 5' primer and a J-beta primer mix. With 12 random nucleotides, a template-switch adaptor tagged each individual cDNA molecule. MiXCR was run by TCRdb on the 5' RACE reads, yielding one entry per CDR3 protein. The table lists some 900,000 distinct CDR3 sequences, under 50% of them singletons. This TCR was sampled from a man aged 30 to 39 in good health. What was sequenced was blood. The J gene is TRBJ2-4, the V gene TRBV7-2, with TRBD2 as a possible D gene (6 bases). The CDR3 nucleotides are TGTGCCAGCAGCGCGGGGACCGTAAAGTACTTC. Protein product: CASSAGTVKYF.